In its sample, the clone carrying this TCR beta chain was seen a few times. The data were taken from a study of regulatory T cells in long-lasting Graves disease. Arm-PCR of CDR3 regions and iRepertoire HTBI primers were used to build TCR beta libraries. MiXCR, run by TCRdb on the multiplex PCR reads, gives a single entry per CDR3 protein. The data show fewer than 550,000 distinct CDR3 sequences, with about a sixth seen just once and less than 30% held by the top ten. Time point: newly diagnosed GD, antithyroid drugs for less than 3 months. RNA isolated from PBMCs was used to make the TCR library. By American Thyroid Association guidelines, Graves' disease was diagnosed in the cohort. The length of the CDR3 is 16 residues. CDR1 is MNHEY and CDR2 is SMNVEV in the germline V gene (reference sequence). The J segment lost 4 bases and the V segment lost 0 bases, leaving 6 bases of the junction unmatched.

The same sample was also used in a study of T cells in Graves' hyperthyroidism and ophthalmopathy.

Sequencing was performed on peripheral blood mononuclear cells (PBMCs), taken at new diagnosis, from a patient treated with antithyroid drugs. This chain joins TRBV27 and TRBJ2-1, with 7 nucleotides matching TRBD2. The source of this sequence is a woman between 18 and 29 years old with Graves disease. CDR3 coding DNA: TGTGCCAGCAGTTTATCGGGCGGGAGAGGGTACAATGAGCAGTTCTTC. It encodes CASSLSGGRGYNEQFF.